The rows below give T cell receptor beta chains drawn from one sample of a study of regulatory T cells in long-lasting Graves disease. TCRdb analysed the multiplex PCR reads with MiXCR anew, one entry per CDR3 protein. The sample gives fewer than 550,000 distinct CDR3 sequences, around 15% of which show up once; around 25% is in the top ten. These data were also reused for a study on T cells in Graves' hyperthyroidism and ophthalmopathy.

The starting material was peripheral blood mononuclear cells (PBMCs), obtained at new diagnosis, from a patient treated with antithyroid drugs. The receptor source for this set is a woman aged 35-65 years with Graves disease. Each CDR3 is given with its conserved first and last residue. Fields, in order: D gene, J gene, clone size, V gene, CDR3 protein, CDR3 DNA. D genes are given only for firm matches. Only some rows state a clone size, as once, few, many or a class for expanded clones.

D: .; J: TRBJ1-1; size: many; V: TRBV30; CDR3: CAWSVQRGEAFF; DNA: TGTGCCTGGAGCGTACAGAGGGGTGAAGCTTTCTTT
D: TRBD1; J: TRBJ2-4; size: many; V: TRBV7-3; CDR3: CASSAAAGTGGNIQYF; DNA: TGTGCCAGCAGCGCAGCCGCCGGGACAGGAGGGAACATTCAGTACTTC
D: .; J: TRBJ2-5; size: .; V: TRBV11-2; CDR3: CASSSPEGLGETQYF; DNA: TGTGCCAGCAGCTCCCCAGAGGGGCTCGGGGAGACCCAGTACTTC
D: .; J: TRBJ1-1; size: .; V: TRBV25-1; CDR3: CASSDHRLDTEAFF; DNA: TGTGCCAGCAGTGATCACAGGTTGGATACTGAAGCTTTCTTT
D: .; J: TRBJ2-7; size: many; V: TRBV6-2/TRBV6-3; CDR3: CASSEMGISYEQYF; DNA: TGTGCCAGCAGTGAGATGGGGATCTCCTACGAGCAGTACTTC
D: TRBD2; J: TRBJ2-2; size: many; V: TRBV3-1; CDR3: CASSQGLAGPTGELFF; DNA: TGTGCCAGCAGCCAAGGGCTAGCGGGTCCTACCGGGGAGCTGTTTTTT
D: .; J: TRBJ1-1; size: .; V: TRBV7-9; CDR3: CASSLAGGEPEAFF; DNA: TGTGCCAGCAGCTTAGCGGGGGGGGAACCTGAAGCTTTCTTT
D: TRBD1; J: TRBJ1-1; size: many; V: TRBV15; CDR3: CATRTGWNGGITEAFF; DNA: TGTGCCACCCGGACAGGGTGGAATGGCGGGATCACTGAAGCTTTCTTT
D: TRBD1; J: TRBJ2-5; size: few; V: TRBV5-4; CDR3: CAITGQNQETQYF; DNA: TGTGCCATTACGGGACAGAACCAAGAGACCCAGTACTTC
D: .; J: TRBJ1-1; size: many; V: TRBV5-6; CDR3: CASSLTAGSGTEAFF; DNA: TGTGCCAGCAGCTTGACGGCAGGGTCGGGGACTGAAGCTTTCTTT
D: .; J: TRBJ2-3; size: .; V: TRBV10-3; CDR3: CAISESLILTDTQYF; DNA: TGTGCCATCAGTGAGTCCTTGATTCTCACAGATACGCAGTATTTT
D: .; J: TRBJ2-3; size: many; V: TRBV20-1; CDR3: CSARDRGGSSTDTQYF; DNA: TGCAGTGCTAGAGATCGCGGGGGCTCTTCAACAGATACGCAGTATTTT
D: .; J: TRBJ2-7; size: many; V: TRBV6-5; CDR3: CASSYSGGLEQYF; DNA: TGTGCCAGCAGTTACTCGGGGGGTCTTGAGCAGTACTTC
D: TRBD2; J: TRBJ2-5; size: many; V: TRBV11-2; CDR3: CASSWNSGGEETQYF; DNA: TGTGCCAGCAGCTGGAATAGCGGGGGGGAAGAGACCCAGTACTTC
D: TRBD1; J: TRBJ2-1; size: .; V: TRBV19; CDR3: CASSNWGQTRSYNEQFF; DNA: TGTGCCAGTAGTAACTGGGGACAGACACGCTCCTACAATGAGCAGTTCTTC
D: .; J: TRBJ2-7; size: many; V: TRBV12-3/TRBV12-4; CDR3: CATSRGYEQYF; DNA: TGTGCCACTTCTCGGGGCTACGAGCAGTACTTC
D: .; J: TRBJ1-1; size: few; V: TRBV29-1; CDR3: CSVVTLTNTEAFF; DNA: TGCAGCGTTGTGACACTTACCAACACTGAAGCTTTCTTT
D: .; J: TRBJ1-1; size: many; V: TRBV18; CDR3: CASSNGGNAFF; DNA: TGTGCCAGCTCAAACGGAGGGAACGCTTTCTTT
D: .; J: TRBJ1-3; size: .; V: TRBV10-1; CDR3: CASNSGQPGNTIYF; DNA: TGCGCCAGCAACTCAGGACAGCCTGGAAACACCATATATTTT
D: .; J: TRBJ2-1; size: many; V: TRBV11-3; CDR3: CASSLEGVQFF; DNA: TGTGCCAGCAGCCTAGAAGGGGTGCAGTTCTTC
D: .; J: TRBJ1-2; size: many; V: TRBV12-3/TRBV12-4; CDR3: CASSLIGFDGYTF; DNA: TGTGCCAGCAGTTTAATAGGGTTTGATGGCTACACCTTC
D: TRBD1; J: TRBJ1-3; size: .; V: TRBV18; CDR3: CASSPKGATGNTIYF; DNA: TGTGCCAGCTCACCGAAGGGGGCAACTGGAAACACCATATATTTT
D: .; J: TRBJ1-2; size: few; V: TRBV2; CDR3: CASEPDIYQRGYTF; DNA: TGTGCCAGCGAGCCGGACATCTACCAGAGGGGCTACACCTTC
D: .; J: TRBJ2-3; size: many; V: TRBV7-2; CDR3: CASSITGKPFSDTQYF; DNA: TGTGCCAGCAGCATCACCGGGAAGCCATTTTCGGATACGCAGTATTTT
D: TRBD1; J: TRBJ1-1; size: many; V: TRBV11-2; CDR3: CASSQRTGPMNTEAFF; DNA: TGTGCCAGCAGTCAACGGACAGGACCCATGAACACTGAAGCTTTCTTT
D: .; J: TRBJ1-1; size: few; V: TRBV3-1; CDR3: CASSRAAGTVASGAFF; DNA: TGTGCCAGCAGCCGGGCGGCAGGGACTGTGGCAAGTGGAGCTTTCTTT
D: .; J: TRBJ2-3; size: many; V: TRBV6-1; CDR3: CASSRVDSSTDTQYF; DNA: TGTGCCAGCAGTAGGGTGGACTCTAGCACAGATACGCAGTATTTT
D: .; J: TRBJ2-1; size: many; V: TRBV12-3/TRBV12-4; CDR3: CASGRDGTYNEQFF; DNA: TGTGCCAGCGGCCGGGACGGGACCTACAATGAGCAGTTCTTC
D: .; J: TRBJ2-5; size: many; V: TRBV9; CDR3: CASSVDRGTSQYF; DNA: TGTGCCAGCAGCGTAGACCGGGGGACCTCCCAGTACTTC
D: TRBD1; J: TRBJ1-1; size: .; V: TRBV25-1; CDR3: CASNPGTVGGEAFF; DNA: TGTGCCAGCAATCCGGGGACAGTTGGAGGTGAAGCTTTCTTT
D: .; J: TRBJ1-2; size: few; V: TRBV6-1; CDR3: CASSAGVGYTF; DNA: TGTGCCAGCAGTGCGGGAGTTGGCTACACCTTC
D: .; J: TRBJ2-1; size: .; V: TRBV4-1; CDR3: CASSHPGLPQFF; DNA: TGCGCCAGCAGCCACCCCGGACTCCCGCAGTTCTTC
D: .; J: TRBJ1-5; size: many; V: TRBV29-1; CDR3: CSVWSSNQPQHF; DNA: TGCAGCGTTTGGTCTAGCAATCAGCCCCAGCATTTT
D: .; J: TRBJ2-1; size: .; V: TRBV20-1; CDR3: CSAPRGPREDEQFF; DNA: TGCAGTGCTCCCCGGGGGCCCCGGGAGGATGAGCAGTTCTTC
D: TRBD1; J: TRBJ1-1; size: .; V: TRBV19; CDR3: CASSPRTGILDTEAFF; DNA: TGTGCCAGTAGTCCACGGACAGGGATCTTGGACACTGAAGCTTTCTTT
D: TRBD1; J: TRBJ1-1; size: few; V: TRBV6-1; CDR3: CASNPGGRRPNTEAFF; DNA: TGTGCCAGCAATCCAGGGGGCAGGAGGCCGAACACTGAAGCTTTCTTT
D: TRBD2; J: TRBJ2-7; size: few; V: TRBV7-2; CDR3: CASSRLADTYEQYF; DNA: TGTGCCAGCAGCCGACTAGCGGACACCTACGAGCAGTACTTC
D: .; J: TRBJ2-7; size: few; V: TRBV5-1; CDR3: CASSPLGEKSSYEQYF; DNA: TGCGCCAGCAGCCCCCTGGGGGAAAAGAGCTCCTACGAGCAGTACTTC
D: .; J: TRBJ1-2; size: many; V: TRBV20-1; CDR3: CSASGQRNYGYTF; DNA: TGCAGTGCTAGCGGACAGCGCAACTATGGCTACACCTTC
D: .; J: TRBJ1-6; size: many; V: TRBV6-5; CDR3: CASSYGPGGSIHNSPLHF; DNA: TGTGCCAGCAGTTACGGACCGGGGGGTAGTATTCATAATTCACCCCTCCACTTT
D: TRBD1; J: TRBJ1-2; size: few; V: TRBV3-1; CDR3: CASSQTPGTGYGYTF; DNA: TGTGCCAGCAGCCAAACACCCGGGACAGGATATGGCTACACCTTC
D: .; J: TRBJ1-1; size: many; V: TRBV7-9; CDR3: CASSLAQGNTEAFF; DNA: TGTGCCAGCAGCTTAGCCCAGGGCAACACTGAAGCTTTCTTT
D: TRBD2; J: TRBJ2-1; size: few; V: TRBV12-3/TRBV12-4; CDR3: CASSPRVSGGARNEQFF; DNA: TGTGCCAGCAGTCCTCGTGTTAGCGGGGGGGCGAGGAATGAGCAGTTCTTC
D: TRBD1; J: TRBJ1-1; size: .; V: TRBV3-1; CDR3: CASSQGTGGAFF; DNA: TGTGCCAGCAGCCAAGGGACAGGGGGTGCTTTCTTT